This T cell receptor (beta chain) originates from a study of blood T cells in healthy people across ages. Study summary: For every two T cells, template switching captured about one barcoded beta molecule. Study observations and caveats: Because donor CMV status was unknown, expanded clonotype changes were possibly confounded. Older age coincided with a roughly linear decline in TCR beta diversity per million T cells.

A second about 7 to 12 cycle PCR used barcoded and J-beta primers. Every individual sample yielded 2.5 million or more paired-end reads (each containing CDR3). MiXCR, run by TCRdb on the 5' RACE reads, gives a single entry per CDR3 protein. The sample consists of roughly 1,300,000 distinct CDR3 sequences, around 55% of them appearing once. From germline, CDR1 is SGDLS and CDR2 YYNGEE. The CDR3 sequence is 13 residues long. V lost 7 bases, J lost 7 bases, and 7 bases stayed unmatched. Comment on this clonotype: The target antigen is unknown.

What was sequenced was blood. The V gene is TRBV9, the J gene TRBJ2-1; TRBD2 agrees at 8 bases. This clonotype was sampled from a man younger than 35 in good health. The DNA of the CDR3 is TGTGCCAGCCGAAATAGCGGGGTTAATGAGCAGTTCTTC. Its translation is CASRNSGVNEQFF.